The 15 T cell receptor beta chains listed next were all sequenced from one sample in a study of CD8 T cells in Susac syndrome. Random hexamers served to reverse transcribe about 0.45 to 1 ug RNA. TCRdb processed the immunoSEQ multiplex PCR reads anew with MiXCR; each CDR3 protein has one entry. The sample holds about 150,000 distinct CDR3 sequences, about 94% seen once. Material for sequencing was CD4+ T cells from PBMCs. The source is a human donor with multiple sclerosis.

CDR3 protein: CAWRGSSNSPLHF. The CDR3, as DNA: TGTGCCTGGAGAGGCAGCTCCAATTCACCCCTCCACTTT. V usage is TRBV30 and J usage is TRBJ1-6; D call uncertain. Germline V lookup: CDR1 GTSNPN, CDR2 SVGIG (reference sequence). CDR3 length: 13 residues. With 3 bases removed from V and 7 bases from J, the gap between germline ends came to 10 bases.

The chain recombines TRBV10-3 with TRBJ2-1; D call uncertain. V dropped 8 bases and J dropped 8 bases, with 16 bases sitting between them. Germline CDR1 is ENHRY and CDR2 is SYGVKD. The CDR3 has 13 amino acids. CDR3 nucleotide sequence: TGTGCCATCTCGACGCTCTTGGACGATGAGCAGTTCTTC. It yields the protein CAISTLLDDEQFF.

The chain is built from TRBV7-2 and TRBJ2-3, with D unclear. The germline V gene encodes CDR1 SGHTA and CDR2 FQGNSA. Trimming pared 4 bases from V and 3 bases from J, leaving 14 bases between. This CDR3 region has 15 residues. The CDR3 loop is CASSWVSSPTDTQYF. CDR3 in DNA: TGTGCCAGCAGCTGGGTTAGCAGTCCTACAGATACGCAGTATTTT.

The chain is built from TRBV6-2 or TRBV6-3 and TRBJ2-5; the D gene could be TRBD1 or TRBD2 (5 bases each). Germline V gives CDR1 MNHEY, CDR2 SVGEGT. This CDR3 has 12 amino acids. Trimming cost V 4 bases and J 5 bases, with 8 bases left between them. The CDR3 region is CASSLGTETQYF. The DNA for the CDR3 is TGTGCCAGCAGTTTAGGGACGGAGACCCAGTACTTC.

A single count supports this clonotype. This chain connects TRBV7-6 to TRBJ1-5, with 8 nucleotides matching TRBD1. From germline, CDR1 is SGHVS and CDR2 FNYEAQ. V trimming: 1 base; J trimming: 3 bases; junction bases outside the gene matches: 5. The CDR3 has 16 amino acids. The CDR3 sequence is CASSLDAGGNNQPQHF. The CDR3 region has the DNA TGTGCCAGCAGCTTAGACGCAGGGGGCAACAATCAGCCCCAGCATTTT.

CDR3 nucleotide sequence: TGTGCCTGGAGTGTCGGACAGGGCCGAGCTTTCTTT. Translating gives CAWSVGQGRAFF. J is TRBJ1-1 and V is TRBV30, with TRBD1 matching 8 bases. The CDR3 contains 12 residues. Per germline, CDR1 GTSNPN and CDR2 SVGIG (reference sequence). After removal of 0 bases from V and 10 bases from J, the junction contained 4 bases not matched to a gene.

The chain combines TRBV24-1 with TRBJ2-2; D gene ambiguous. CDR3 size: 15 residues. Germline lookup yields CDR1 KGHDR and CDR2 SFDVKD. V lost 5 bases to trimming and J lost 2 bases, with 11 bases between them. The CDR3 nucleotides are TGTGCCACCAGTGCCGCAAGGTTTAACACCGGGGAGCTGTTTTTT. Its translation is CATSAARFNTGELFF.

The chain uses TRBV7-2 and TRBJ2-7, with TRBD2 matching over 7 bases. This CDR3 region has 14 residues. V shed 1 base, J shed 4 bases, and the junction held 4 bases outside the gene matches. Per the germline V gene, CDR1 is SGHTA and CDR2 is FQGNSA. The CDR3 loop reads CASSLVAGAYEQYF. In DNA form, the CDR3 reads TGTGCCAGCAGCTTAGTGGCGGGAGCTTACGAGCAGTACTTC.

The V and J genes are TRBV30 and TRBJ2-2, with a tentative D call TRBD2 (6 bases). The CDR3 loop spans 15 amino acids. V lost 0 bases, J lost 7 bases, and 15 bases lay in between. In germline, CDR1 is GTSNPN, CDR2 SVGIG (reference sequence). The CDR3 reads CAWSVRERVSGELFF. The CDR3 bases are TGTGCCTGGAGTGTCCGGGAGAGGGTGAGCGGGGAGCTGTTTTTT.

The chain links TRBV7-8 to TRBJ2-1; possible D gene TRBD2, 5 bases. This CDR3 contains 13 residues. V lost 5 bases and J 15 bases, leaving 20 bases between the germline ends. The germline gives CDR1 SGHVS, CDR2 FQNEAQ. The CDR3 region has the DNA TGTGCCAGCAGCCCCGGGGAGCGCAGAGGCGCGTTCTTC. This sequence encodes CASSPGERRGAFF. Complete variable domain (other parts from reference TRBV7-8 and TRBJ2-1): GAGVSQSPRYKVAKRGQDVALRCDPISGHVSLFWYQQALGQGPEFLTYFQNEAQLDKSGLPSDRFFAERPEGSVSTLKIQRTQQEDSAVYLCASSPGERRGAFFGPGTRLTVL.

V is TRBV28 and J is TRBJ2-3; 7 nucleotides align to TRBD1. The CDR3 is 16 amino acids. Germline V gene data show CDR1 as MDHEN and CDR2 as SYDVKM. Trimming at V came to 7 bases and at J to 2 bases, leaving 12 bases not matched to a gene. The CDR3 is CASTPLPGQNTDTQYF. CDR3 bases: TGTGCCAGCACACCCCTACCGGGACAGAACACAGATACGCAGTATTTT.

The DNA for the CDR3 is TGCGCCAGCAGTCAATCAGGCCCCACGACTAACTATGGCTACACCTTC. Encoded protein: CASSQSGPTTNYGYTF. The chain has TRBV23-1 and TRBJ1-2, with D unclear. TRBV23-1 counts as an open reading frame of uncertain function. This CDR3 is 16 amino acids long. Trimming shortened V by 0 bases and J by 0 bases, and 11 bases separated the two germline ends.

CDR3 loop: CASSHGASYEQYF. The CDR3 DNA is TGTGCCAGCAGCCACGGGGCCTCCTACGAGCAGTACTTC. The chain links TRBV14 to TRBJ2-7, with D perhaps given as TRBD1 or TRBD2 (5 bases each). Germline CDR1 and CDR2: SGHDN and FVKESK. The CDR3 extends over 13 amino acids. V gave up 3 bases and J gave up 0 bases, with 6 bases separating them.

The chain recombines TRBV6-1 with TRBJ1-1; D might be TRBD1 (5 bases). The V gene's germline CDR1 is MNHNS and CDR2 SASEGT. The CDR3 has 12 residues. Trimming took off 5 bases at V and 4 bases at J, with 8 bases between the two ends. The DNA of the CDR3 is TGTGCCAGCAGTCGGGACCGCACTGAAGCTTTCTTT. Protein product: CASSRDRTEAFF.

The V and J genes are TRBV7-2 and TRBJ1-2; a possible D gene is TRBD1 (6 bases). From germline, CDR1 is SGHTA and CDR2 FQGNSA. The V gene lost 6 bases and the J gene lost 9 bases, with 20 bases spanning the gap. This CDR3 region has 14 residues. The CDR3 region is CASSNRVLGRRYTF. The CDR3 DNA reads TGTGCCAGCAGTAACAGGGTCTTGGGGCGACGCTACACCTTC.